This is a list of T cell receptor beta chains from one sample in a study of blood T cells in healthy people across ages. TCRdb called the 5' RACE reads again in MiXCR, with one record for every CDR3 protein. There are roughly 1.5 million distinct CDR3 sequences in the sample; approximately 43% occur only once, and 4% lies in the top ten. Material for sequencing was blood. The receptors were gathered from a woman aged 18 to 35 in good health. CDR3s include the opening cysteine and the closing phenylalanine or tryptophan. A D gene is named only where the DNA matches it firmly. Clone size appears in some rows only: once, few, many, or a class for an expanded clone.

CDR3aa: CASSQDSGTSGNEQYF
CDR3nt: TGCGCCAGCAGCCAAGACTCCGGGACTAGCGGCAATGAGCAGTACTTC
d_gene: TRBD2
j_gene: TRBJ2-5
v_gene: TRBV4-3
abundance: NA
len: 16

CDR3aa: CASSYSSWLGFSAKNIQYF
CDR3nt: TGTGCCAGCAGTTACTCATCATGGTTAGGGTTTTCAGCCAAAAACATTCAGTACTTC
d_gene: NA
j_gene: TRBJ2-4
v_gene: TRBV6-2/TRBV6-3
abundance: NA
len: 19

CDR3aa: CASSHFVLVRGVSETQYF
CDR3nt: TGTGCCAGCAGCCACTTTGTCTTAGTTCGAGGTGTCTCAGAGACCCAGTACTTC
d_gene: NA
j_gene: TRBJ2-5
v_gene: TRBV28
abundance: few
len: 18

CDR3aa: CSARDPGPGEKLFF
CDR3nt: TGCAGTGCTAGAGATCCGGGGCCAGGTGAAAAACTGTTTTTT
d_gene: NA
j_gene: TRBJ1-4
v_gene: TRBV20-1
abundance: few
len: 14

CDR3aa: CASTYPSTDSYEQYF
CDR3nt: TGTGCCAGCACCTACCCCTCGACAGACTCCTACGAGCAGTACTTC
d_gene: NA
j_gene: TRBJ2-7
v_gene: TRBV2
abundance: few
len: 15

CDR3aa: CASNAGAGGQETRYF
CDR3nt: TGTGCCAGCAACGCGGGGGCCGGGGGACAAGAGACCCGGTACTTC
d_gene: NA
j_gene: TRBJ2-7
v_gene: TRBV9
abundance: NA
len: 15

CDR3aa: CASSFSASGNDEQFF
CDR3nt: TGTGCCAGCAGCTTCTCAGCTAGCGGGAATGATGAGCAGTTCTTC
d_gene: TRBD2
j_gene: TRBJ2-1
v_gene: TRBV7-9
abundance: NA
len: 15

CDR3aa: CSVGGAGGYTF
CDR3nt: TGCAGCGTTGGGGGGGCCGGTGGCTACACCTTC
d_gene: NA
j_gene: TRBJ1-2
v_gene: TRBV29-1
abundance: NA
len: 11

CDR3aa: CAWRVSGRPDTQYF
CDR3nt: TGTGCCTGGAGGGTTAGCGGGAGGCCAGATACGCAGTATTTT
d_gene: TRBD2
j_gene: TRBJ2-3
v_gene: TRBV30
abundance: few
len: 14

CDR3aa: CSTPVEFGERGYGYTF
CDR3nt: TGCAGCACCCCCGTGGAGTTTGGGGAAAGGGGCTATGGCTACACCTTC
d_gene: NA
j_gene: TRBJ1-2
v_gene: TRBV29-1
abundance: NA
len: 16

CDR3aa: CASRWEGFADTQYF
CDR3nt: TGTGCCAGCAGGTGGGAGGGTTTTGCAGATACGCAGTATTTT
d_gene: TRBD2
j_gene: TRBJ2-3
v_gene: TRBV27
abundance: NA
len: 14

CDR3aa: CASTVQGRGEKLFF
CDR3nt: TGTGCCAGCACTGTCCAGGGGAGGGGTGAAAAACTGTTTTTT
d_gene: NA
j_gene: TRBJ1-4
v_gene: TRBV2
abundance: NA
len: 14

CDR3aa: CSAPRVADYTDTQYF
CDR3nt: TGCAGTGCCCCGAGGGTAGCGGACTACACAGATACGCAGTATTTT
d_gene: NA
j_gene: TRBJ2-3
v_gene: TRBV20-1
abundance: few
len: 15

CDR3aa: CAGSEDRTYEQYF
CDR3nt: TGTGCCGGCAGCGAGGACAGGACCTACGAGCAGTACTTC
d_gene: TRBD1
j_gene: TRBJ2-7
v_gene: TRBV5-6
abundance: NA
len: 13

CDR3aa: CASSQGRERKDNEQFF
CDR3nt: TGTGCCAGCAGCCAAGGCCGGGAGCGTAAAGACAATGAGCAGTTCTTC
d_gene: NA
j_gene: TRBJ2-1
v_gene: TRBV3-1
abundance: NA
len: 16

CDR3aa: CASSSKPSGGEFNEQFF
CDR3nt: TGTGCCAGCAGCTCGAAACCTAGCGGGGGGGAATTCAATGAGCAGTTCTTC
d_gene: TRBD2
j_gene: TRBJ2-1
v_gene: TRBV9
abundance: few
len: 17

CDR3aa: CSAPPLRASTEAFF
CDR3nt: TGCAGTGCTCCCCCCCTCCGGGCCTCCACTGAAGCTTTCTTT
d_gene: NA
j_gene: TRBJ1-1
v_gene: TRBV20-1
abundance: NA
len: 14

CDR3aa: CASSPTAGPHEKLFF
CDR3nt: TGCGCCAGCAGCCCAACGGCAGGGCCGCATGAAAAACTGTTTTTT
d_gene: NA
j_gene: TRBJ1-4
v_gene: TRBV5-1
abundance: NA
len: 15

CDR3aa: CSEPRTGEIVDTEAFF
CDR3nt: TGCAGCGAACCTAGGACAGGGGAAATTGTGGACACTGAAGCTTTCTTT
d_gene: TRBD1
j_gene: TRBJ1-1
v_gene: TRBV29-1
abundance: NA
len: 16

CDR3aa: CASSSGRSFYEQYF
CDR3nt: TGTGCCAGCAGCTCGGGTCGCAGTTTCTACGAGCAGTACTTC
d_gene: NA
j_gene: TRBJ2-7
v_gene: TRBV7-2
abundance: many
len: 14

CDR3aa: CASSGTGTQETQYF
CDR3nt: TGCGCCAGTTCGGGGACAGGAACTCAAGAGACCCAGTACTTC
d_gene: TRBD1
j_gene: TRBJ2-5
v_gene: TRBV5-1
abundance: few
len: 14

CDR3aa: CASSQDRVQASGVYEQYF
CDR3nt: TGCGCCAGCAGCCAAGATCGAGTCCAGGCTAGCGGGGTTTACGAGCAGTACTTC
d_gene: TRBD2
j_gene: TRBJ2-7
v_gene: TRBV4-3
abundance: few
len: 18

CDR3aa: CASSLFLAGGSTDEQYF
CDR3nt: TGTGCCAGCAGTTTATTTCTAGCGGGGGGCTCGACTGACGAGCAGTACTTC
d_gene: TRBD2
j_gene: TRBJ2-7
v_gene: TRBV12-3/TRBV12-4
abundance: NA
len: 17

CDR3aa: CASSSSLAGANEQYF
CDR3nt: TGTGCCAGCAGCTCATCCCTAGCGGGAGCCAATGAGCAGTACTTC
d_gene: TRBD2
j_gene: TRBJ2-5
v_gene: TRBV11-2
abundance: NA
len: 15

CDR3aa: CSARTSGDQETQYF
CDR3nt: TGCAGTGCTAGAACCTCAGGGGATCAAGAGACCCAGTACTTC
d_gene: NA
j_gene: TRBJ2-5
v_gene: TRBV20-1
abundance: NA
len: 14

CDR3aa: CASSFRQRGEYEQYF
CDR3nt: TGCGCCAGCAGCTTCCGCCAGCGGGGGGAATACGAGCAGTACTTC
d_gene: TRBD2
j_gene: TRBJ2-7
v_gene: TRBV4-1
abundance: few
len: 15

CDR3aa: CASSITRTGTKKTQYF
CDR3nt: TGTGCCAGCAGCATTACCAGGACCGGCACCAAAAAGACCCAGTACTTC
d_gene: NA
j_gene: TRBJ2-5
v_gene: TRBV28
abundance: few
len: 16

CDR3aa: CASTASDHYGYTF
CDR3nt: TGTGCCAGCACCGCCTCGGACCACTATGGCTACACCTTC
d_gene: NA
j_gene: TRBJ1-2
v_gene: TRBV12-3/TRBV12-4
abundance: few
len: 13

CDR3aa: CASSDRTTNEQYF
CDR3nt: TGTGCCAGCAGCGATCGGACTACAAACGAGCAGTACTTC
d_gene: NA
j_gene: TRBJ2-7
v_gene: TRBV7-2
abundance: NA
len: 13

CDR3aa: CASSYTYYRGLRETQYF
CDR3nt: TGTGCCAGCAGTTACACTTATTACAGGGGGCTACGTGAGACCCAGTACTTC
d_gene: TRBD1
j_gene: TRBJ2-5
v_gene: TRBV6-5
abundance: NA
len: 17

CDR3aa: CARSFDPRGTGSYEQYF
CDR3nt: TGTGCCCGCAGCTTTGATCCCCGAGGGACAGGGAGCTACGAGCAGTACTTC
d_gene: TRBD1
j_gene: TRBJ2-7
v_gene: TRBV7-9
abundance: NA
len: 17